This T cell receptor beta chain stems from a study of identical twins. Study observations and caveats: The analysis was cross-sectional rather than longitudinal within donors.

TCRdb re-called the 5' RACE reads through MiXCR, storing one row per CDR3 protein. The repertoire holds roughly 230,000 distinct CDR3 sequences, with about 9% as singletons. Germline CDR1 reads SGHRS; CDR2 reads YFSETQ. This CDR3 is 13 amino acids long. The germline V and J ends were trimmed by 0 bases and 14 bases, with 12 bases remaining between them. In this sample, this clonotype turned up many times. Its cognate antigen is unknown. This sample also belongs to another study, concerning yellow fever vaccine responses in identical twins.

Material for sequencing was CD8+ T cells sorted from blood. This chain connects TRBV5-1 to TRBJ1-6; no definite D call. This TCR came from a woman younger than 35 in good health. The CDR3 DNA is TGCGCCAGCAGCTTGGAGGCCGGACTCTCCCTCCACTTT. Its protein product is CASSLEAGLSLHF.